This entry lists 10 T cell receptor beta chains sequenced from one sample in a study of neurological immune-mediated disorders. TCRdb reprocessed the 5' RACE reads via MiXCR and lists one record per CDR3 protein. The sample yields 25,000 to 35,000 distinct CDR3 sequences, about 15% seen once. The sequenced sample was PBMCs. Receptors were obtained from a man between 65 and 80 years old in good health.

This clonotype was counted ten times or more. As DNA, the CDR3 is TGTGCCAGCAGCCCTATCGCAGGCTACGAGCAGTACTTC. Translated, it gives CASSPIAGYEQYF. The V call is TRBV12-3 or TRBV12-4, the J call TRBJ2-7, with D unresolved. CDR3 length: 13 amino acids. Between the trimmed V and J ends, which lost 6 bases and 3 bases, there was a span of 12 bases.

This clonotype was recorded at least ten times. The genes are TRBV20-1 and TRBJ1-1, with D possibly being TRBD1 (5 bases). CDR3 length: 13 residues. Germline V gene lookup returns CDR1 DFQATT and CDR2 SNEGSKA (reference sequence). Trimming removed 4 bases from V and 0 bases from J, with 9 bases in between. CDR3 DNA sequence: TGCAGTGCTAAGGGACGGATGAACACTGAAGCTTTCTTT. Protein product: CSAKGRMNTEAFF.

This clonotype was counted at least ten times. This chain uses TRBV6-2 or TRBV6-3 with TRBJ1-1; tentatively, D is TRBD1 (6 bases). Germline CDR1 MNHEY, CDR2 SVGEGT. The length of the CDR3 is 15 residues. The V gene lost 5 bases and the J gene lost 0 bases, with 13 bases spanning the gap. CDR3 bases: TGTGCCAGCAGTGACCTGACAGGTCTGAACACTGAAGCTTTCTTT. Translating it yields CASSDLTGLNTEAFF.

The CDR3 spells CSASAGEGTGREKLFF. The CDR3 DNA sequence: TGCAGTGCTAGTGCGGGGGAGGGAACGGGTCGGGAAAAACTGTTTTTT. The chain uses TRBV20-1 and TRBJ1-4, with D possibly being TRBD1 (5 bases). The ends were cut back, 3 bases at V and 8 bases at J, with 22 bases in the middle. Germline assignment: CDR1 DFQATT and CDR2 SNEGSKA (reference sequence). The CDR3 length is 16 residues.

This clonotype has ten or more counts. V and J are TRBV7-2 and TRBJ2-7; D is undetermined. The CDR3 length is 13 residues. V gave up 1 base and J gave up 4 bases, with 8 bases separating them. Germline CDR1 is SGHTA and CDR2 is FQGNSA. The CDR3 loop is CASSLVGVYEQYF. The CDR3 nucleotides are TGTGCCAGCAGCTTAGTTGGGGTTTACGAGCAGTACTTC.

As for this clonotype: The junction departs from the called germline gene at one end, perhaps through a read error. This chain links TRBV24-1 with TRBJ2-2; D may be TRBD1 (5 bases). The CDR3 has 17 residues. Germline assignment: CDR1 KGHDR and CDR2 SFDVKD. As DNA, the CDR3 is TGTCCCACCAGTGATTTGCAAGGGGCAGCTTTGACCTGGGAGCTGTTTTTT. Its translation: CPTSDLQGAALTWELFF.

This clonotype was seen ten or more times. CDR3 bases: TGTGCCACCAGCAAGGGGGGGCTAAGCGGGACCCAGTACTTC. It is translated as CATSKGGLSGTQYF. This rearrangement joins TRBV15 to TRBJ2-5; the D gene is possibly TRBD2 (7 bases). V was cut by 4 bases and J by 7 bases, with 16 bases left in between. Germline CDR1 LNHNV, CDR2 YYDKDF (reference sequence). This CDR3 comprises 14 residues.

This clonotype was seen at least ten times. The chain uses TRBV5-1 and TRBJ2-1, with D possibly being TRBD2 (5 bases). CDR3 length equals 15 residues. Germline V gene sequence: CDR1 SGHRS, CDR2 YFSETQ. The ends were cut back, 4 bases at V and 4 bases at J, with 15 bases in the middle. The CDR3 loop reads CASSPEGGPYNEQFF. Here the CDR3 DNA reads TGCGCCAGCAGCCCTGAAGGCGGGCCATACAATGAGCAGTTCTTC.

This clonotype has a count of ten or more. The chain links TRBV6-1 to TRBJ1-5; possibly TRBD1 for D (6 bases). The CDR3 runs 14 residues. Germline V gene lookup returns CDR1 MNHNS and CDR2 SASEGT. The V end lost 6 bases, the J end lost 5 bases, and 14 bases lay between the germline ends. The CDR3 is CASSSPGQYQPQHF. The CDR3 DNA follows: TGTGCCAGCAGCTCACCGGGACAATATCAGCCCCAGCATTTT.

This clonotype was seen many times. This chain joins TRBV5-1 and TRBJ2-1; D is perhaps TRBD2 (5 bases). Germline V gene data show CDR1 as SGHRS and CDR2 as YFSETQ. V was cut by 0 bases and J by 0 bases, with 10 bases left in between. This CDR3 comprises 16 residues. The CDR3 DNA follows: TGCGCCAGCAGCTTGGGGGCGGGTAGCTCCTACAATGAGCAGTTCTTC. Translation gives CASSLGAGSSYNEQFF.